This TCR beta chain stems from a study of response to subunit inactivated influenza vaccine. Germline assignment: CDR1 SQVTM and CDR2 ANQGSEA. Trimming cost V 4 bases and J 6 bases, with 16 bases left between them. This CDR3 is 13 amino acids long. From the RT-PCR reads, TCRdb called clonotypes with MiXCR, one entry per CDR3 protein. Found here are over 450,000 distinct CDR3 sequences, 10% to 15% of them singletons; the top ten hold roughly 13%. This receptor was taken from a man in his forties or fifties who received an inactivated influenza vaccine. Sequencing used PBMCs from blood, obtained around seven weeks after vaccination. This rearrangement joins TRBV29-1 to TRBJ2-7; D unresolved. The CDR3 is CSVGFSFEREQYF. The DNA for the CDR3 is TGCAGCGTTGGCTTCTCCTTTGAACGCGAGCAGTACTTC.